The 17 T cell receptor beta chains in this list originate from one sample, sequenced in a study of cytomegalovirus exposure and HLA in healthy donors. The PCR used 60 Vbeta and 13 Jbeta primers. This table comes from immunoSEQ multiplex PCR, and its TCRdb copy is limited to in-frame clones, with some not included. Its clone listing holds approximately 110,000 clones. The sequenced material came from PBMCs. These receptors came from a man younger than 35 in good health and CMV-seronegative.

The rearrangement links TRBV10-3 to TRBJ1-1; 9 bases align to TRBD1. This CDR3 is built from 15 residues. In germline, CDR1 is ENHRY, CDR2 SYGVKD. V was pared by 7 bases and J by 2 bases, with 8 bases of the junction left unmatched. CDR3 residues: CAINSDRGFNTEAFF. The CDR3 region has the DNA TGTGCCATCAATTCAGACAGGGGGTTTAACACTGAAGCTTTCTTT.

To note about this clone: Other DNA sequences within the sample encode an identical CDR3. This chain connects TRBV27 to TRBJ2-7; possible D gene TRBD2, 6 bases. Trimming took off 3 bases at V and 3 bases at J, with 9 bases between the two ends. Germline V lookup: CDR1 MNHEY, CDR2 SMNVEV (reference sequence). This CDR3 comprises 13 residues. The CDR3 loop reads CASSFGGGYEQYF. CDR3 nucleotides: TGTGCCAGCAGTTTTGGGGGAGGCTACGAGCAGTACTTC.

The chain links TRBV7-9 to TRBJ1-5, with a weak D call TRBD1 (5 bases). The CDR3 has 13 residues. Germline V gives CDR1 SEHNR, CDR2 FQNEAQ (reference sequence). V lost 0 bases and J 11 bases, leaving 11 bases between the germline ends. CDR3 in DNA: TGTGCCAGCAGCTTAGCTGGGGGGTCAGCCCAGCATTTT. Translation gives CASSLAGGSAQHF.

This chain connects TRBV5-4 to TRBJ2-4; TRBD2 aligns across 7 bases. Germline assignment: CDR1 SGHNT and CDR2 YYREEE (reference sequence). CDR3 length: 16 residues. The ends lost 1 base at V and 2 bases at J; junction bases unmatched: 6. The CDR3, as DNA: TGTGCCAGCAGCTTGAGCCTAGCGGAGTCCAAAAACATTCAGTACTTC. It translates to CASSLSLAESKNIQYF.

The J gene is TRBJ2-3, the V gene TRBV29-1; D unresolved. The CDR3 length is 12 residues. The V gene lost 6 bases and the J gene lost 1 base, with 8 bases spanning the gap. Germline V gene lookup returns CDR1 SQVTM and CDR2 ANQGSEA. This CDR3 is CSVGPGTDTQYF. CDR3 nucleotide sequence: TGCAGCGTCGGTCCTGGCACAGATACGCAGTATTTT.

This chain links TRBV6-5 with TRBJ2-2, with 9 bases identical to TRBD1. In germline, CDR1 is MNHEY, CDR2 SVGAGI. The V gene end was trimmed by 7 bases and the J gene end by 1 base; junction bases not matched to a gene: 4. The length of the CDR3 is 15 residues. The CDR3 coding sequence is TGTGCCAGCACGGGACAGGGTCTGAACACCGGGGAGCTGTTTTTT. Translated, it gives CASTGQGLNTGELFF.

The CDR3 spells CASSSPGQGSRSGYTF. CDR3 in DNA: TGCGCCAGCAGCTCCCCGGGACAGGGATCCCGTAGTGGCTACACCTTC. V gene TRBV5-1 combines with J gene TRBJ1-2, with 9 bases identical to TRBD1. J was trimmed by 7 bases and V by 3 bases; bases with no gene match: 13. Germline CDR1 reads SGHRS; CDR2 reads YFSETQ. The CDR3 has 16 residues.

This chain joins TRBV6-5 and TRBJ1-1; D gene uncertain. The CDR3 is 13 amino acids. Trimming shortened V by 1 base and J by 1 base, and 4 bases separated the two germline ends. Per germline, CDR1 MNHEY and CDR2 SVGAGI. Here the CDR3 DNA reads TGTGCCAGCAGTTACTTAGCGAACACTGAAGCTTTCTTT. Translation gives CASSYLANTEAFF.

The chain has TRBV10-3 and TRBJ1-1; possibly TRBD1 for D (6 bases). Germline V gene data show CDR1 as ENHRY and CDR2 as SYGVKD. The CDR3 runs to 14 residues. Between the trimmed V and J ends, which lost 6 bases and 1 base, there was a span of 12 bases. The CDR3 region is CAISRQAGNTEAFF. The CDR3 coding sequence is TGTGCCATCAGCAGACAGGCGGGGAACACTGAAGCTTTCTTT.

This chain uses TRBV28 with TRBJ2-2; TRBD2 aligns across 16 bases. V gave up 5 bases and J gave up 5 bases; unmatched junction bases: 8. Germline loops: CDR1 MDHEN, CDR2 SYDVKM. The CDR3 totals 18 residues. The chain's CDR3 is CASSPGTSGRAGTGELFF. The CDR3, as DNA: TGTGCCAGCAGTCCCGGGACTAGCGGGAGGGCGGGGACCGGGGAGCTGTTTTTT. The variable domain in full, with the rest retrieved from reference TRBV28 and TRBJ2-2, is DVKVTQSSRYLVKRTGEKVFLECVQDMDHENMFWYRQDPGLGLRLIYFSYDVKMKEKGDIPEGYSVSREKKERFSLILESASTNQTSMYLCASSPGTSGRAGTGELFFGEGSRLTVL.

The rearrangement links TRBV6-1 to TRBJ2-3, with 13 nucleotides matching TRBD2. Per the germline V gene, CDR1 is MNHNS and CDR2 is SASEGT. Unmatched junction bases numbered 12, after V lost 2 bases and J lost 7 bases. CDR3 length: 18 amino acids. The CDR3 loop reads CASSETTVGTSGTNTQYF. The CDR3 DNA reads TGTGCCAGCAGTGAAACTACAGTTGGGACTAGCGGGACGAATACGCAGTATTTT.

The rearrangement uses TRBV2 and TRBJ2-7; D perhaps matches TRBD1 (5 bases). The CDR3 covers 13 residues. The V and J ends lost 1 base and 2 bases respectively, with 6 bases between them. Germline V CDR1 and CDR2: SNHLY, FYNNEI. CDR3 nucleotide sequence: TGTGCCAGCAGTGAAGGCAGGGCCTACGAGCAGTACTTC. It yields the protein CASSEGRAYEQYF.

The chain combines TRBV18 with TRBJ2-5; TRBD2 aligns across 11 bases. Germline V CDR1 and CDR2: KGHSH, LQKENI. Trimming removed 2 bases from V and 2 bases from J; junction bases left unmatched: 25. The CDR3 is 23 amino acids. The DNA for the CDR3 is TGTGCCAGCTCACCAAGCCAGCCTTGGCTAGCGGGAGGTCCTCAAACCAAACAAGAGACCCAGTACTTC. It is translated as CASSPSQPWLAGGPQTKQETQYF.

The CDR3 spells CASTQKASLGEQYF. CDR3 DNA sequence: TGTGCCAGCACTCAAAAGGCGTCTCTCGGGGAGCAGTACTTC. The rearrangement uses TRBV6-6 and TRBJ2-7; D gene uncertain. CDR1 and CDR2 from the germline V gene are MNHNY and SVGAGI (reference sequence). The CDR3 consists of 14 residues. Trimming removed 7 bases at V and 7 bases at J, with 20 bases between.

The gene calls are TRBV19 and TRBJ2-2; 9 bases are a match to TRBD1. CDR1 LNHDA and CDR2 SQIVND come from the germline V gene (reference sequence). The CDR3 runs 15 residues. With V trimmed by 6 bases and J by 9 bases, 11 bases remained unmatched. CDR3 nucleotide sequence: TGTGCCAGTAGCATCTCAGGGACAGGGATCCGGGAGCTGTTTTTT. It is translated as CASSISGTGIRELFF.

The rearrangement joins TRBV7-8 to TRBJ1-3; D gene ambiguous. Germline V gene sequence: CDR1 SGHVS, CDR2 FQNEAQ. Trimming took off 2 bases at V and 3 bases at J, with 8 bases between the two ends. The CDR3 consists of 14 residues. CDR3 protein: CASSLNGGGNTIYF. In DNA, the CDR3 is TGTGCCAGCAGCTTAAACGGAGGTGGAAACACCATATATTTT. The complete variable domain, with remaining parts taken from reference TRBV7-8 and TRBJ1-3, reads GAGVSQSPRYKVAKRGQDVALRCDPISGHVSLFWYQQALGQGPEFLTYFQNEAQLDKSGLPSDRFFAERPEGSVSTLKIQRTQQEDSAVYLCASSLNGGGNTIYFGEGSWLTVV.

The chain links TRBV4-1 to TRBJ2-7; 7 nucleotides align to TRBD1. The CDR3 contains 14 residues. Germline CDR1 reads MGHRA; CDR2 reads YSYEKL. J was trimmed by 3 bases and V by 2 bases; bases with no gene match: 4. The CDR3 spells CASSQPDRNYEQYF. CDR3 nucleotide sequence: TGCGCCAGCAGCCAACCGGACAGGAACTACGAGCAGTACTTC.